This TCR beta chain is drawn from a study of blood T cell repertoires in COVID-19. Study-wide context: In each case, the material was cDNA or gDNA derived from T cells, B-cell-depleted T cells, or PBMCs.

Germline assignment: CDR1 DFQATT and CDR2 SNEGSKA (reference sequence). The length of the CDR3 is 11 residues. With 7 bases removed from V and 10 bases from J, the gap between germline ends came to 16 bases. This clone has just a few counts. Clones were sequenced by immunoSEQ multiplex PCR, and TCRdb holds only the in-frame ones, with some missing. The sample consists of about 270,000 clones, about nine tenths of them appearing once. In Seattle, patients joined the study during active infection and were tracked longitudinally. The specimen was peripheral blood. This receptor was taken from a young adult with COVID-19, enrolled during active disease. This chain joins TRBV20-1 and TRBJ1-1, with D perhaps TRBD1 (5 bases). In DNA form, the CDR3 reads TGCAGTGTTGACCCCGGGACTTCAGCTTTCTTT. This sequence encodes CSVDPGTSAFF.